What follows are 16 T cell receptor beta chains derived from one specimen sequenced in a study of T-cell memory formation after mild COVID-19. From the 5' RACE reads, TCRdb called clonotypes with MiXCR, one entry per CDR3 protein. In the table there are roughly 580,000 distinct CDR3 sequences, approximately 18% of which are singletons. Material: PBMCs or a T cell subset sorted from them (not recorded which). The origin of the receptors is an adult woman who had mild COVID-19 (a few samples of this study predate the infection). Cell type and time point are not known.

This clonotype was observed a few times. The chain recombines TRBV30 with TRBJ2-1, with 9 bases that match TRBD2. The germline CDR1 and CDR2 sequences are GTSNPN and SVGIG (reference sequence). The CDR3 totals 15 residues. V dropped 4 bases and J dropped 9; count of bases not matched to a gene: 13. The CDR3 spells CAWTWGGRAVGEQFF. The CDR3 DNA reads TGTGCCTGGACCTGGGGCGGGAGGGCGGTAGGTGAGCAGTTCTTC.

The chain recombines TRBV6-6 with TRBJ2-1; D call uncertain. The germline V and J ends were trimmed by 4 bases and 1 base, with 8 bases remaining between them. This CDR3 is 14 amino acids long. CDR1 is MNHNY and CDR2 is SVGAGI in the germline V gene (reference sequence). Here the CDR3 DNA reads TGTGCCAGCAGTTGGTCCTTATCCTACAATGAGCAGTTCTTC. It codes for CASSWSLSYNEQFF.

Only a few counts were recorded for this clonotype. V and J are TRBV27 and TRBJ1-2; 7 nucleotides line up with TRBD1. From germline, CDR1 is MNHEY and CDR2 SMNVEV (reference sequence). The CDR3 consists of 13 residues. J gave up 3 bases and V 6 bases, and 4 bases lay outside the gene matches. CDR3: CASRQTGYYGYTF. The CDR3, as DNA: TGTGCCAGCAGACAGACAGGGTACTATGGCTACACCTTC.

A few counts support this clonotype. The chain joins TRBV12-3 or TRBV12-4 to TRBJ2-1; 10 bases match TRBD2. Losses at the gene ends were 5 bases for V and 7 bases for J; bases not matched to a gene: 11. The CDR3 extends over 16 amino acids. The CDR3 reads CASSPVAGGSKNEQFF. CDR3 DNA sequence: TGTGCCAGCAGTCCGGTAGCGGGAGGTTCGAAGAATGAGCAGTTCTTC.

This clonotype was seen ten or more times. The chain carries TRBV5-1 and TRBJ2-7; tentative D call: TRBD1 (5 bases). Trimming cost V 4 bases and J 4 bases, with 12 bases left between them. In germline, CDR1 is SGHRS, CDR2 YFSETQ. The CDR3 length is 13 residues. CDR3 sequence reads: CASSEQTGYEQYF. CDR3 in DNA: TGCGCCAGCAGCGAACAAACAGGTTACGAGCAGTACTTC.

This clonotype was seen a few times. This sequence joins TRBV4-1 and TRBJ1-2, with D unresolved. The CDR3 is 15 residues long. V shed 0 bases and J shed 2 bases, with 10 bases lying between them. The germline V gene has CDR1 MGHRA and CDR2 YSYEKL. CDR3 amino acids: CASSQEELLNYGYTF. The DNA of the CDR3 is TGCGCCAGCAGCCAAGAAGAGCTACTGAACTATGGCTACACCTTC.

There are a few counts of this clonotype. This chain joins TRBV7-2 and TRBJ2-5, with D unresolved. This CDR3 has 14 amino acids. Looked up from germline, CDR1 is SGHTA and CDR2 is FQGNSA. V was trimmed by 7 bases and J by 5 bases, leaving 17 bases between them. CDR3 DNA: TGTGCCAGCACCTTCCGTGGTCCCGGGGAGACCCAGTACTTC. It codes for CASTFRGPGETQYF.

This chain uses TRBV20-1 with TRBJ2-7, with D possibly matching TRBD2 (6 bases). Per germline, CDR1 DFQATT and CDR2 SNEGSKA (reference sequence). V shed 0 bases and J shed 7 bases, with 19 bases lying between them. The CDR3 sequence is 15 residues long. CDR3 DNA: TGCAGTGCTAGAGATCGAATAACGGGAGTGCGGGAGCAGTACTTC. Translated: CSARDRITGVREQYF.

The chain joins TRBV5-1 to TRBJ2-7, with D possibly matching TRBD2 (5 bases). V was trimmed by 0 bases and J by 7 bases, leaving 23 bases between them. Per germline, CDR1 SGHRS and CDR2 YFSETQ. This CDR3 is 17 amino acids long. CDR3 sequence: CASSLDSRVIAEEEQYF. CDR3 sequence (DNA): TGCGCCAGCAGCTTGGACTCCCGGGTTATCGCGGAGGAGGAGCAGTACTTC.

This clonotype was observed a single time. V usage is TRBV29-1 and J usage is TRBJ2-7, with TRBD2 identical over 9 bases. Germline V gene sequence: CDR1 SQVTM, CDR2 ANQGSEA. The CDR3 spans 14 residues. With V trimmed by 2 bases and J by 4 bases, 6 bases remained unmatched. CDR3 sequence reads: CSVELAGGLYEQYF. CDR3 DNA: TGCAGCGTTGAACTGGCGGGGGGGCTGTACGAGCAGTACTTC.

There are a few counts of this clonotype. This chain uses TRBV18 with TRBJ2-3; D is possibly TRBD1 (5 bases). This CDR3 has 16 amino acids. Trimming took off 3 bases at V and 2 bases at J, with 15 bases between the two ends. In germline, CDR1 is KGHSH, CDR2 LQKENI. In DNA form, the CDR3 reads TGTGCCAGCTCACCGGTTTGGGGCACCAACACAGATACGCAGTATTTT. Protein sequence: CASSPVWGTNTDTQYF.

This chain links TRBV7-2 with TRBJ1-1; no clear D gene. V was trimmed by 1 base and J by 9 bases, leaving 9 bases between them. Germline CDR1 reads SGHTA; CDR2 reads FQGNSA. The CDR3 contains 12 residues. This CDR3 reads CASSLVTGKAFF. DNA of the CDR3: TGTGCCAGCAGCTTAGTAACTGGGAAAGCTTTCTTT.

This rearrangement joins TRBV7-6 to TRBJ2-3; D is perhaps TRBD1 (6 bases). Germline assignment: CDR1 SGHVS and CDR2 FNYEAQ. The CDR3 is 14 residues long. Trimming took 1 base from V and 4 from J, leaving 9 bases between them. CDR3 protein: CASSLEAGADTQYF. Here the CDR3 DNA reads TGTGCCAGCAGCTTAGAGGCAGGGGCAGATACGCAGTATTTT.

The table lists this clonotype with a few counts. The V call is TRBV7-2, the J call TRBJ2-7, with D possibly matching TRBD1 (6 bases). CDR1 and CDR2 from the germline V gene are SGHTA and FQGNSA. The V end lost 1 base, the J end lost 5 bases, and 12 bases lay between the germline ends. This CDR3 is built from 14 residues. CDR3 sequence: CASSLGSRGNEQYF. Here the CDR3 DNA reads TGTGCCAGCAGCTTAGGTAGCAGGGGAAACGAGCAGTACTTC.

The CDR3 reads CASSSQGANGELFF. CDR3 nucleotides: TGTGCCAGCAGCTCACAGGGGGCTAACGGGGAGCTGTTTTTT. The rearrangement joins TRBV7-3 to TRBJ2-2; 9 bases match TRBD1. The CDR3 loop spans 14 amino acids. V shed 4 bases, J shed 7 bases, and the junction held 4 bases outside the gene matches. Germline V CDR1 and CDR2: SGHTA, FQGTGA.

This clonotype was seen ten or more times. The chain carries TRBV15 and TRBJ2-3, with D possibly TRBD1 on 6 matching bases. Germline CDR1 reads LNHNV; CDR2 reads YYDKDF (reference sequence). This CDR3 contains 18 residues. V dropped 5 bases and J dropped 1 base, with 22 bases sitting between them. This CDR3 reads CATSPGQQGSEGTDTQYF. The CDR3 nucleotides are TGTGCCACCAGCCCTGGGCAACAGGGAAGCGAGGGCACAGATACGCAGTATTTT.